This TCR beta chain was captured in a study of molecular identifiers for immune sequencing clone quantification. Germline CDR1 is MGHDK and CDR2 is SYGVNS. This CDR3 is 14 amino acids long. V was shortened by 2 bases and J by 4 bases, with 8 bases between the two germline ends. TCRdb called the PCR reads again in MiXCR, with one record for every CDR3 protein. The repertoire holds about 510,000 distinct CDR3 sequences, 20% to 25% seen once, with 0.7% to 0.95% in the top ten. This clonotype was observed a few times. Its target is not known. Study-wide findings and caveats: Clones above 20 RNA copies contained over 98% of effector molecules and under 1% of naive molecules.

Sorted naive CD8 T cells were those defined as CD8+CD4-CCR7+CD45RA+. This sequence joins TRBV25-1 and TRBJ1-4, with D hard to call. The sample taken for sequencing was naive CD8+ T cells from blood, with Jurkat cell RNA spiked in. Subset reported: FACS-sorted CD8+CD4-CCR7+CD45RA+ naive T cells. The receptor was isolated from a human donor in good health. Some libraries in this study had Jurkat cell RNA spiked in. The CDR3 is CASSEGSINEKLFF. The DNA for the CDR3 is TGTGCCAGCAGTGAAGGGTCGATTAATGAAAAACTGTTTTTT.